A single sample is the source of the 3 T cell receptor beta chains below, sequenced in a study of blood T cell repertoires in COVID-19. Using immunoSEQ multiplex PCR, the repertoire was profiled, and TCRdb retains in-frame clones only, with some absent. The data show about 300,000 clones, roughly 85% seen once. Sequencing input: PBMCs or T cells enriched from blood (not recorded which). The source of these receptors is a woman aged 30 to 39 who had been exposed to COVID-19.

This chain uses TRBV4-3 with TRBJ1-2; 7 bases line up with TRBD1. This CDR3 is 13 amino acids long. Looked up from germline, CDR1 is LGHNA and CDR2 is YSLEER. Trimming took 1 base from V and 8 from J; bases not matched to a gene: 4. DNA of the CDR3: TGCGCCAGCAGCCAAGTCAACAGGGGCGGCTACACCTTC. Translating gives CASSQVNRGGYTF.

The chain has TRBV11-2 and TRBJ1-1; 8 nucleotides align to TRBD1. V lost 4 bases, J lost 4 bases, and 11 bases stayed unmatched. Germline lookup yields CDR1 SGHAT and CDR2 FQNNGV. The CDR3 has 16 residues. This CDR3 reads CASSSHPRGLGTEAFF. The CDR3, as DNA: TGTGCCAGCAGCTCCCACCCCAGGGGGCTGGGCACTGAAGCTTTCTTT. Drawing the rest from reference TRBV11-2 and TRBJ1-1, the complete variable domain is EAGVAQSPRYKIIEKRQSVAFWCNPISGHATLYWYQQILGQGPKLLIQFQNNGVVDDSQLPKDRFSAERLKGVDSTLKIQPAKLEDSAVYLCASSSHPRGLGTEAFFGQGTRLTVV.

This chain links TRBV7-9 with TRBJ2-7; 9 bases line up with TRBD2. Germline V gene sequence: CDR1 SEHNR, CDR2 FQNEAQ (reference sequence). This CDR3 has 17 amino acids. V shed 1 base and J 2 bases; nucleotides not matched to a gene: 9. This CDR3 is CASSLGLAGLIPYEQYF. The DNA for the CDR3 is TGTGCCAGCAGCTTAGGCCTAGCGGGATTGATCCCCTACGAGCAGTACTTC.